The 2 T cell receptor beta chains in this list originate from one sample, sequenced in a study of patients and donors after allogeneic stem cell transplantation. TCRdb reanalysed the RT-PCR reads using MiXCR and keeps one entry per CDR3 protein. The sample holds about 110,000 distinct CDR3 sequences, over 30% seen once. Sequencing was performed on blood, either unsorted or a sorted T cell fraction (not recorded which). These TCRs come from a human donor who was either an allogeneic HSCT recipient or a stem cell or donor lymphocyte infusion donor (not recorded which). It is not recorded whose cells these are; they may come from a transplant donor.

This clonotype was seen once. The chain uses TRBV18 and TRBJ2-5, with a weak D call TRBD2 (5 bases). The length of the CDR3 is 15 residues. Trimming removed 2 bases from V and 5 bases from J, with 15 bases in between. The germline CDR1 and CDR2 sequences are KGHSH and LQKENI. CDR3 nucleotides: TGTGCCAGCTCACCATTGGCAGGAGGTGGGGAGACCCAGTACTTC. As protein: CASSPLAGGGETQYF.

The J gene is TRBJ2-7, the V gene TRBV29-1; TRBD1 might be the D (6 bases). Deletions cut 6 bases from V and 0 bases from J, with 18 bases between. This CDR3 has 15 amino acids. Germline V CDR1 and CDR2: SQVTM, ANQGSEA. DNA of the CDR3: TGCAGCGTGGTTAAGTTCGGGACATTCTCCTACGAGCAGTACTTC. Protein: CSVVKFGTFSYEQYF.